The T cell receptor beta chain described here comes from a study of technical replicates of blood from several donors. Sequencing used immunoSEQ multiplex PCR; TCRdb keeps in-frame clones, though not all of them. The sample lists fewer than 80,000 clones; roughly 90% were seen once. V lost 0 bases, J lost 5 bases, and 19 bases lay in between. Germline loops: CDR1 LGHNA, CDR2 YSLEER. The CDR3 runs to 17 residues. Sequenced sample: PBMCs. The chain uses TRBV4-3 and TRBJ1-1; TRBD1 is a possible D gene (6 bases). The clonotype was recovered from a human donor in good health. Some clones in this sample may be carry-over from other donors' samples. The CDR3 spells CASSQDSSGAFGTEAFF. In DNA form, the CDR3 reads TGCGCCAGCAGCCAAGATTCCTCAGGGGCCTTCGGAACTGAAGCTTTCTTT.